This passage covers 7 T cell receptor beta chains from one sample sequenced in a study of OX40 agonist ivuxolimab in advanced cancers. Libraries were prepared by immunoSEQ multiplex PCR; TCRdb keeps only in-frame clonotypes and omits some of them. The repertoire consists of 100,000 to 120,000 clones, with more than 70% occurring once and the leading ten covering about 0.25%. Sequences were derived from CD4+ or CD8+ T cells sorted from blood, sampled in a trial of the OX40 agonist ivuxolimab. Receptor source: an adult with an advanced solid tumor such as melanoma, head and neck, liver or kidney cancer.

The rearrangement uses TRBV25-1 and TRBJ2-7; D uncertain. The V gene lost 4 bases and the J gene lost 3 bases, with 4 bases spanning the gap. The length of the CDR3 is 11 residues. CDR1 and CDR2 (germline): MGHDK, SYGVNS. As DNA, the CDR3 is TGTGCCAGCAGTGGAGTCTACGAGCAGTACTTC. Translating it yields CASSGVYEQYF.

The chain employs TRBV19 and TRBJ1-4; weak D call: TRBD1 (6 bases). Germline assignment: CDR1 LNHDA and CDR2 SQIVND (reference sequence). Trimming removed 5 bases from V and 7 bases from J, with 17 bases in between. The CDR3 is made up of 15 amino acids. The CDR3 DNA reads as TGTGCCAGTAGTCGTAAACCGGGACACTCTGAAAAACTGTTTTTT. Translating gives CASSRKPGHSEKLFF.

The chain uses TRBV10-3 and TRBJ1-5; D perhaps matches TRBD1 (5 bases). In germline, CDR1 is ENHRY, CDR2 SYGVKD. This CDR3 region has 15 residues. V was trimmed by 3 bases and J by 2 bases, leaving 11 bases between them. CDR3 in DNA: TGTGCCATCAGTGATGGGACGTTCGGCAATCAGCCCCAGCATTTT. Translating it yields CAISDGTFGNQPQHF.

The genes are TRBV5-4 and TRBJ2-1; 9 nucleotides match TRBD2. The CDR3 has 17 residues. Trimming cost V 4 bases and J 6 bases; bases outside gene matches: 14. Germline-derived CDR1 and CDR2 are SGHNT and YYREEE (reference sequence). The CDR3 here is CASSRRGTGLAFNEQFF. Written as DNA, the CDR3 is TGTGCCAGCAGCCGTAGAGGTACGGGACTAGCATTCAATGAGCAGTTCTTC.

This chain links TRBV18 with TRBJ1-4; no reliable D call. V was pared by 5 bases and J by 0 bases, with 1 base between. CDR3 length equals 12 residues. Per the germline V gene, CDR1 is KGHSH and CDR2 is LQKENI. CDR3 sequence reads: CASSTTNEKLFF. In nucleotides, the CDR3 is TGTGCCAGCTCAACAACTAATGAAAAACTGTTTTTT.

This sequence joins TRBV28 and TRBJ2-3, with TRBD1 identical over 8 bases. CDR1 and CDR2 (germline): MDHEN, SYDVKM. The CDR3 is made up of 14 amino acids. Trimming at V came to 8 bases and at J to 0 bases, leaving 4 bases not matched to a gene. CDR3 protein: CASGQGSSTDTQYF. The CDR3, as DNA: TGTGCCAGCGGACAGGGATCTAGCACAGATACGCAGTATTTT.

V usage is TRBV5-4 and J usage is TRBJ1-5; TRBD1 might be the D (5 bases). The V gene's germline CDR1 is SGHNT and CDR2 YYREEE (reference sequence). The germline V and J ends were trimmed by 0 bases and 5 bases, with 6 bases remaining between them. CDR3 length equals 13 residues. DNA for the CDR3: TGTGCCAGCAGCTTGGGGGGGGATCAGCCCCAGCATTTT. It encodes CASSLGGDQPQHF.